The source of this T cell receptor beta chain is a study of spatial heterogeneity in lung cancer. Overall study context: In raw reads, more than 8.5 appearances on average were recorded for each unique TCR and UMI combination.

As to time point: blood at routine non-recurrence follow-up after resection. Whole RNA from tumor, nontumor lung or frozen PBMC was sequenced unsorted. CDR3 length: 17 amino acids. Germline V gene lookup returns CDR1 SGHTA and CDR2 FQGTGA. V was pared by 5 bases and J by 4 bases, with 6 bases of the junction left unmatched. This clonotype was found many times. Its antigen is not identified. TCRdb re-derived calls from the 5' RACE reads in MiXCR, one entry per CDR3 protein. Here the sample spans over 35,000 distinct CDR3 sequences, over 9.5% being singletons. Study outcomes and limitations: Tumor TCRs that were ubiquitous and expanded showed up in blood more at resection than follow-up.

The genes are TRBV7-3 and TRBJ2-2; 14 nucleotides match TRBD2. The receptor's source is a female donor with early-stage non-small cell lung cancer. The material was PBMCs, obtained at follow-up. DNA for the CDR3: TGTGCCAGCAGCCGGGGACTAGCGGGAGCCGCCACCGGGGAGCTGTTTTTT. This sequence encodes CASSRGLAGAATGELFF.